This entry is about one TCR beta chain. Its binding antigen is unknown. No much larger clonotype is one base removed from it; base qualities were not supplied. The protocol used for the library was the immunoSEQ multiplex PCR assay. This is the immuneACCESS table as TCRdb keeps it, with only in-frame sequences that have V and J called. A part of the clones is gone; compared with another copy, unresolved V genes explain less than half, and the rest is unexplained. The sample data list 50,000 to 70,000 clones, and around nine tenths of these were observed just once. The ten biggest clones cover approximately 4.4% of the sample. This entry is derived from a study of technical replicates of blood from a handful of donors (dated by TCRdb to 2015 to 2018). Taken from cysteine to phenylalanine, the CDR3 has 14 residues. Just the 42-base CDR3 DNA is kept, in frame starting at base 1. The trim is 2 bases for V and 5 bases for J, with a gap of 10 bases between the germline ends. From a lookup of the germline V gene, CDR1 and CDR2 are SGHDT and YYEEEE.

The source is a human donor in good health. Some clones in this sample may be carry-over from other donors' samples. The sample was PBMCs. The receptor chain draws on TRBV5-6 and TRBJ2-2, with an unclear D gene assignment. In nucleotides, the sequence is TGTGCCAGCAGCTTCGCTGGAGAAACCGGGGAGCTGTTTTTT. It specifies CASSFAGETGELFF. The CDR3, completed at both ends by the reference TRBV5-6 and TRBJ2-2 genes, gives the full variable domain DAGVTQSPTHLIKTRGQQVTLRCSPKSGHDTVSWYQQALGQGPQFIFQYYEEEERQRGNFPDRFSGHQFPNYSSELNVNALLLGDSALYLCASSFAGETGELFFGEGSRLTVL.